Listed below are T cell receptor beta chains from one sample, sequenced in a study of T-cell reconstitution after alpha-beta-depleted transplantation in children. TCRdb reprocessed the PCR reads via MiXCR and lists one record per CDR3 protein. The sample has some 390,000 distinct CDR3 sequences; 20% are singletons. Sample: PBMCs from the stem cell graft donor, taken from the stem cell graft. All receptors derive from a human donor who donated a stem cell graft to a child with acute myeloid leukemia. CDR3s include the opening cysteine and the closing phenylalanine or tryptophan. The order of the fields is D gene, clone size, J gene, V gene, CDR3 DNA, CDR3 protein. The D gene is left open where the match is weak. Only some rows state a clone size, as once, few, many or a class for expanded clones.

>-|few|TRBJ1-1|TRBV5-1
TGCGCCAGCAGCTTGGAGGGGTGGACGAACACTGAAGCTTTCTTT
CASSLEGWTNTEAFF
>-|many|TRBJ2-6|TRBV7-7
TGTGCCAGCAGCCCAGCAACACCGGGGTTAGGTGCTGGGGCCAACGTCCTGACTTTC
CASSPATPGLGAGANVLTF
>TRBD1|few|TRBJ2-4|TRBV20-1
TGCAGTGCTAGTGGGGGACAGGGTCTGAACATTCAGTACTTC
CSASGGQGLNIQYF
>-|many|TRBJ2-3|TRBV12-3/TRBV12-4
TGTGCCAGCTCTGGGGAGGGGGCTCTCACAGATACGCAGTATTTT
CASSGEGALTDTQYF
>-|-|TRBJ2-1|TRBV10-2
TGCGCCAGCAGTGAGCTTTCTAGCGCACCGACCCCGGGGAATGAGCAGTTCTTC
CASSELSSAPTPGNEQFF
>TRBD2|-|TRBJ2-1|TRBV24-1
TGTGCCACCGCCGGGCTAGCGGACTACAATGAGCAGTTCTTC
CATAGLADYNEQFF
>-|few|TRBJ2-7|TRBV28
TGTGCCAGCAGTTTATTTGGGGTCAGGGGCGACGAGCAGTACTTC
CASSLFGVRGDEQYF
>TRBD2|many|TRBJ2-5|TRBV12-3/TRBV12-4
TGTGCCAGCAGTGTCGGACTAGCGGAGACCCAGTACTTC
CASSVGLAETQYF
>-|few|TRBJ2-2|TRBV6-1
TGTGCCAGCAGGGAGACAGGGAACACCGGGGAGCTGTTTTTT
CASRETGNTGELFF
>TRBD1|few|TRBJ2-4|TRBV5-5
TGTGCCAGCAGCTTTGGACAGGGAAACATTCAGTACTTC
CASSFGQGNIQYF
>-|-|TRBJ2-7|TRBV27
TGTGCCAGCATCCGACTTGGCGGGACCGAGCAGTACTTC
CASIRLGGTEQYF
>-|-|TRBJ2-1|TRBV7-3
TGTGCCAGCAGCTTAGTCGGCAGCCCCAATGAGCAGTTCTTC
CASSLVGSPNEQFF
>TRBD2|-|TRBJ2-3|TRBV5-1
TGCGCCAGCAGCTCCACTCGACTAGCTGGAGATACGCAGTATTTT
CASSSTRLAGDTQYF
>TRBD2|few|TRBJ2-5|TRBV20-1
TGCAGTGCCCGGGGACTACTTCAAGAGACCCAGTACTTC
CSARGLLQETQYF
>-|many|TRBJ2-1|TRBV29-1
TGCAGCGTTGAGCTACCCACGTACAATGAGCAGTTCTTC
CSVELPTYNEQFF
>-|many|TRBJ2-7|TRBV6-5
TGTGCCAGCAGTTTTCCGGACGGGACCTACGAGCAGTACTTC
CASSFPDGTYEQYF
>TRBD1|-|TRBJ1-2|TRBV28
TGTGCCAGCAGCCCCATCACAGGGGGCGCCTTTGGCTACACCTTC
CASSPITGGAFGYTF
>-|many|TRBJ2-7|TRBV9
TGTGCCAGCAGCCCGGGACTCCCTACCTCCTACGAGCAGTACTTC
CASSPGLPTSYEQYF
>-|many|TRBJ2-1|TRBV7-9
TGTGCCAGCAGCTTATCATCTGACAATGAGCAGTTCTTC
CASSLSSDNEQFF
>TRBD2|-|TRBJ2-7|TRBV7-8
TGTGCCAGCAGCTTAAGACTAGCGAGAGCCTACGAGCAGTACTTC
CASSLRLARAYEQYF
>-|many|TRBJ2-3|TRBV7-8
TGTGCCAGCAGCTTAGCCTCCGTGGATACGCAGTATTTT
CASSLASVDTQYF
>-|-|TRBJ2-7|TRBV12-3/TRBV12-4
TGTGCCAGCAGTTTAGAATTGGGGGAGCAGTACTTC
CASSLELGEQYF
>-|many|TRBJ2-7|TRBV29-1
TGCAGCGTTGAAGGGAGCTCCTACGAGCAGTACTTC
CSVEGSSYEQYF
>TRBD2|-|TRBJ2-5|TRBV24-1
TGTGCCACCAGTGAAAGTCAGGGAGGGCCGGGGAACCAGTACTTC
CATSESQGGPGNQYF
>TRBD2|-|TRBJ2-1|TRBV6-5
TGTGCCAGCAGTTACTCACTAGCGGGAGCCCGCAATGAGCAGTTCTTC
CASSYSLAGARNEQFF
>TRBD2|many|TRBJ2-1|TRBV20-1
TGCAGTGCTAGCCGGCTAGCGGGGTACAATGAGCAGTTCTTC
CSASRLAGYNEQFF
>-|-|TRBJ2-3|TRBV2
TGTGCCAGCAGGCAGCGGACTAGCACAGATACGCAGTATTTT
CASRQRTSTDTQYF
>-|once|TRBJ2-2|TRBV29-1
TGCAGCGTTGAACCCCCGAACACCGGGGAGCTGTTTTTT
CSVEPPNTGELFF
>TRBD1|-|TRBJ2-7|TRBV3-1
TGTGCCAGCAGCCCCCGGACAGGGTACGAGCAGTACTTC
CASSPRTGYEQYF
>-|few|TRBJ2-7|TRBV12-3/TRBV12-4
TGTGCCAGCAGTAATAAGCGACAGGTGGTCTCCTACGAGCAGTACTTC
CASSNKRQVVSYEQYF
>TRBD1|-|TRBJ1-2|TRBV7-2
TGTGCCAGCAGCTCGCCGCAGGGGGGGGCTAACTATGGCTACACCTTC
CASSSPQGGANYGYTF
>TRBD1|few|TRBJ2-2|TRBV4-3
TGCGCCAGCAGCCAAGGGACAGGGAACACCGGGGAGCTGTTTTTT
CASSQGTGNTGELFF
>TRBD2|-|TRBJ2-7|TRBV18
TGTGCCAGCTCAGCATCCCGGGAGGGCCTCGGTGAGCAGTACTTC
CASSASREGLGEQYF
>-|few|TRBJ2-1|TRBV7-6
TGTGCCAGCAGCTTAGAGGCGTTCGATGCGTACAATGAGCAGTTCTTC
CASSLEAFDAYNEQFF
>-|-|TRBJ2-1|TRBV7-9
TGTGCCAGCAGCTCCCCGGTAGAGGGTGAGCAGTTCTTC
CASSSPVEGEQFF
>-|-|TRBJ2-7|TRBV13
TGTGCCAGCAGCTTAGGGGGAGATCTAACCTACGAGCAGTACTTC
CASSLGGDLTYEQYF
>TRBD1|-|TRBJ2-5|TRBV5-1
TGCGCCAGCAGCTCGACAGGGATGCAAGAGACCCAGTACTTC
CASSSTGMQETQYF
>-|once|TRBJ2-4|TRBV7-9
TGTGCCAGCAGCCCAGAATTGATTCAGTACTTC
CASSPELIQYF
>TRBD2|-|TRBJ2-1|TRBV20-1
TGCAGTGCTGTGGACTCCGGGACTAGCGGCAACAATGAGCAGTTCTTC
CSAVDSGTSGNNEQFF
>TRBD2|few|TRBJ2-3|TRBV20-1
TGCAGTGCTAGACCCGGGACTAGCTCAGATACGCAGTATTTT
CSARPGTSSDTQYF
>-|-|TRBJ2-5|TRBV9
TGTGCCAGCAGCGTAGCGGGGGCTCGGGAGACCCAGTACTTC
CASSVAGARETQYF
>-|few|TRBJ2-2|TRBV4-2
TGTGCCAGCAGCCAAGGTCGGGTGGTCACCGGGGAGCTGTTTTTT
CASSQGRVVTGELFF
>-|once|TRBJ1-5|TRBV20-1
TGCAGTGCTAGACTTACTGATTATAGCAATCAGCCCCAGCATTTT
CSARLTDYSNQPQHF
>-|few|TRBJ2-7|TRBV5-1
TGCGCCAGCAGCTTTGACGGGCTACGCGAGCAGTACTTC
CASSFDGLREQYF
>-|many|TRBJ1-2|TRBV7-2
TGTGCCAGCAGCCGACAGCCGTGGGACTATGGCTACACCTTC
CASSRQPWDYGYTF
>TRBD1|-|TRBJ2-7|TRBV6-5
TGTGCCAGCAGTTCCGGGACAGGGATCGACGAGCAGTACTTC
CASSSGTGIDEQYF
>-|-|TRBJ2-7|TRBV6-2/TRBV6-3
TGTGCCAGCAGTAAGGACTGGAGTTCCTACGAGCAGTACTTC
CASSKDWSSYEQYF
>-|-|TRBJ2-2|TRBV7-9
TGTGCCAGCAGCTTAGAGAGCGTAAACACCGGGGAGCTGTTTTTT
CASSLESVNTGELFF
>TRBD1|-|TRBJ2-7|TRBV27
TGTGCCAGCAGTCTATACAGGGGGAACGAGCAGTACTTC
CASSLYRGNEQYF
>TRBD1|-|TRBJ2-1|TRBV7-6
TGTGCCAGCACCCCGGACTGGGACAGTTGGAGAAATGAGCAGTTCTTC
CASTPDWDSWRNEQFF
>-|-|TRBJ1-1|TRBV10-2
TGCGCCAGCAGTGAGAGACAGGCCGGGAACACTGAAGCTTTCTTT
CASSERQAGNTEAFF
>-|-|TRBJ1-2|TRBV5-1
TGCGCCAGCAGTCCCCCGGAGGGAAACTATGGCTACACCTTC
CASSPPEGNYGYTF
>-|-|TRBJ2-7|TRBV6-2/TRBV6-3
TGTGCCAGCGAGGCAGAGAGCTCCTACGAGCAGTACTTC
CASEAESSYEQYF
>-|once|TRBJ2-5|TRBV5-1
TGCGCCAGCAGCTTGGATTCCCGAGGAGGTCAAGAGACCCAGTACTTC
CASSLDSRGGQETQYF
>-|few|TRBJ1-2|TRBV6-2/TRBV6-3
TGTGCCAGCAGTTTAGGACAACGTGGCTACACCTTC
CASSLGQRGYTF
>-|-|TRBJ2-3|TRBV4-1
TGCGCCAGCAGCCAACTAACATCGTTTGGGTCAGATACGCAGTATTTT
CASSQLTSFGSDTQYF
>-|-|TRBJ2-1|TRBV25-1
TGTGCCAGCAGTGAATCCGCCCAGGCGGGCTCCTACAATGAGCAGTTCTTC
CASSESAQAGSYNEQFF